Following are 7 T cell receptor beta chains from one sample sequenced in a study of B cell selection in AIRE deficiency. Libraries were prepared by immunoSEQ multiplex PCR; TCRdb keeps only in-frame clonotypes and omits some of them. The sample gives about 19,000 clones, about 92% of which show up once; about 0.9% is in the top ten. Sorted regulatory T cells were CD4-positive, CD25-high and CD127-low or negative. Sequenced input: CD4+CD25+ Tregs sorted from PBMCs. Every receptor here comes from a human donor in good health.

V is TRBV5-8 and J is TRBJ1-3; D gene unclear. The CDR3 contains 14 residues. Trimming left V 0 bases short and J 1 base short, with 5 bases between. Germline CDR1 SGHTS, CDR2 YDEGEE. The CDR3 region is CASSLVGSGNTIYF. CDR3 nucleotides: TGTGCCAGCAGCTTGGTAGGGTCTGGAAACACCATATATTTT.

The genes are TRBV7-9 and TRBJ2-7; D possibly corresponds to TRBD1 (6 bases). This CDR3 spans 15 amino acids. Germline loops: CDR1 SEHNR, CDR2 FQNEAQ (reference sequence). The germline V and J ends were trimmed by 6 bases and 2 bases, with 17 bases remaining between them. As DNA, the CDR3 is TGTGCCAGCAGATCGTCTCAGGGGAGTACCTACGAGCAGTACTTC. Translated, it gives CASRSSQGSTYEQYF.

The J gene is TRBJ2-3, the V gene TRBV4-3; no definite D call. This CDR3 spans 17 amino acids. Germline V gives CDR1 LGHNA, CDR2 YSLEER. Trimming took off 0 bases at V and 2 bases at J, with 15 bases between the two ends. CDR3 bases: TGCGCCAGCAGCCAAGATCCGATAGGCTCTGTCACAGATACGCAGTATTTT. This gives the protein CASSQDPIGSVTDTQYF.

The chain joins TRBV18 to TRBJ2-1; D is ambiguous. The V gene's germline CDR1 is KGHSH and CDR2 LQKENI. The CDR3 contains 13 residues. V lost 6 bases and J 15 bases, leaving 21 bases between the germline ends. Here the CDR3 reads CASSQHDGSIGFF. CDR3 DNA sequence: TGTGCCAGCTCCCAGCACGACGGTTCGATAGGGTTCTTC.

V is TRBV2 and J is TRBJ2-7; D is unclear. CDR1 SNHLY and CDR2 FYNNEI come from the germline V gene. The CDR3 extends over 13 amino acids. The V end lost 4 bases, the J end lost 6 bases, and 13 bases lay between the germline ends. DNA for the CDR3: TGTGCCAGCAGTGGCGGCCTGGCTCGCGAGCAGTACTTC. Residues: CASSGGLAREQYF. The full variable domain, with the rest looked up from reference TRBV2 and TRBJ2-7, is EPEVTQTPSHQVTQMGQEVILRCVPISNHLYFYWYRQILGQKVEFLVSFYNNEISEKSEIFDDQFSVERPDGSNFTLKIRSTKLEDSAMYFCASSGGLAREQYFGPGTRLTVT.

The CDR3 sequence: CASNYLDSSEAFF. CDR3 nucleotides: TGTGCCAGCAATTACCTCGACAGCTCCGAAGCTTTCTTT. The genes are TRBV28 and TRBJ1-1, with D perhaps matching TRBD1 (5 bases). The CDR3 is made up of 13 amino acids. V was shortened by 7 bases and J by 8 bases, with 17 bases between the two germline ends. From germline, CDR1 is MDHEN and CDR2 SYDVKM.

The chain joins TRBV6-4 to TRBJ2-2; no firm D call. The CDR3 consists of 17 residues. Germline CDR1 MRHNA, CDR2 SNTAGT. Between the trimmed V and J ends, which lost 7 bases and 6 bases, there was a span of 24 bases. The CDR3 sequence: CASTPAVEKSQAGELFF. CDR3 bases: TGTGCCAGCACCCCAGCAGTGGAAAAGTCCCAGGCCGGGGAGCTGTTTTTT.